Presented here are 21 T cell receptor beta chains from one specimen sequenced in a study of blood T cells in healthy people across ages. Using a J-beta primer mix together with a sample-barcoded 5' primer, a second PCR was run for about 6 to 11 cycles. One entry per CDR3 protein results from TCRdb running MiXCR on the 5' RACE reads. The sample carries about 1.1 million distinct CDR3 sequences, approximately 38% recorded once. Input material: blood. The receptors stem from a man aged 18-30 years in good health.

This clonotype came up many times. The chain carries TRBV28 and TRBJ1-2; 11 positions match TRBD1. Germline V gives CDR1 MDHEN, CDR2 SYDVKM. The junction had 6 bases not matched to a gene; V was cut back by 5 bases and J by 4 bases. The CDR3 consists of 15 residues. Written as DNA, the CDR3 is TGTGCCAGCAGTCCCCGGACAGGGGGCGTCTATGGCTACACCTTC. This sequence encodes CASSPRTGGVYGYTF.

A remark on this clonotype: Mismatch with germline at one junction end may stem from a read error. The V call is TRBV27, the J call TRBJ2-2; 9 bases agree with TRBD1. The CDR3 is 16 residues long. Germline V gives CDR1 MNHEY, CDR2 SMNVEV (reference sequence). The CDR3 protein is CVSSLRQGGNTGELFF. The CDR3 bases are TGTGTCAGCAGTTTAAGACAGGGGGGGAACACCGGGGAGCTGTTTTTT.

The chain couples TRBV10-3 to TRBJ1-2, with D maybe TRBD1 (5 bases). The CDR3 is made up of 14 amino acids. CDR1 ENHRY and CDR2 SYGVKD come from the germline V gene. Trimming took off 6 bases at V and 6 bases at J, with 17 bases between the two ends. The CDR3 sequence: CAISADGGDNGYTF. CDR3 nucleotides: TGTGCCATCAGCGCAGACGGAGGGGATAATGGCTACACCTTC.

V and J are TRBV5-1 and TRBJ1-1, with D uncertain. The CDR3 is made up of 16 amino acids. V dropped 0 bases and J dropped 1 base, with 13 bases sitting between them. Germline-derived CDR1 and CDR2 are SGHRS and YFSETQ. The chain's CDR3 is CASSLGPSTTNTEAFF. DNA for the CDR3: TGCGCCAGCAGCTTGGGCCCCAGTACCACGAACACTGAAGCTTTCTTT.

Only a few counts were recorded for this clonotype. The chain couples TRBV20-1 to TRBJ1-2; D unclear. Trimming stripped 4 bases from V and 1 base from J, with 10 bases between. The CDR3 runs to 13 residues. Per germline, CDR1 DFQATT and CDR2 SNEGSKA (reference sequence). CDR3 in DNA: TGCAGTGCTATACAAGGCGTTAACTATGGCTACACCTTC. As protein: CSAIQGVNYGYTF.

CDR3 residues: CASSYSEPSSGANVLTF. CDR3 nucleotides: TGTGCCAGCAGTTATTCGGAGCCTAGCTCTGGGGCCAACGTCCTGACTTTC. The chain has TRBV27 and TRBJ2-6; D call uncertain. In germline, CDR1 is MNHEY, CDR2 SMNVEV (reference sequence). This CDR3 region has 17 residues. V gave up 4 bases and J gave up 0 bases, with 13 bases separating them.

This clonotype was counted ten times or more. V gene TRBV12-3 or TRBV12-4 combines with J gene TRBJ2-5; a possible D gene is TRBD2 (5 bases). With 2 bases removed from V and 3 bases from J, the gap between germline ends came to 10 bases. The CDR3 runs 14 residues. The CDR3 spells CASSLIGSEETQYF. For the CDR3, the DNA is TGTGCCAGCAGTTTAATTGGTAGCGAAGAGACCCAGTACTTC.

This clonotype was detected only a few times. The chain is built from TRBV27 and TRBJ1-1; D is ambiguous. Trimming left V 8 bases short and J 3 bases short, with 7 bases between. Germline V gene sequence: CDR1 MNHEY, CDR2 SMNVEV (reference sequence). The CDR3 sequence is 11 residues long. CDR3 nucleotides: TGTGCCAGCGGCGAGGACACTGAAGCTTTCTTT. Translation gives CASGEDTEAFF.

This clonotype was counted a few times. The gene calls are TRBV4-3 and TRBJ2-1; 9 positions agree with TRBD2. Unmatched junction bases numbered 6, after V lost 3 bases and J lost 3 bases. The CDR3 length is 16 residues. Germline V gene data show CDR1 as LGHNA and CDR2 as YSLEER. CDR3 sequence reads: CASSQDASGVYNEQFF. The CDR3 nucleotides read TGCGCCAGCAGCCAGGACGCTAGCGGGGTCTACAATGAGCAGTTCTTC.

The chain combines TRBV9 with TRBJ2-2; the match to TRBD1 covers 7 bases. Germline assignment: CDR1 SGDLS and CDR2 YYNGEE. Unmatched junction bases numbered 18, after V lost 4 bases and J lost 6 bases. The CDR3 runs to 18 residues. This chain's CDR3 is CASSLPTGRSNRAGELFF. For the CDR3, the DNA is TGTGCCAGCAGCCTACCGACAGGGCGAAGTAATAGGGCCGGGGAGCTGTTTTTT.

The CDR3 loop is CASSSSGTGVHEQYF. The CDR3 coding sequence is TGTGCCAGCAGCTCTTCCGGGACAGGGGTGCATGAGCAGTACTTC. The rearrangement uses TRBV7-8 and TRBJ2-5, with 10 positions matching TRBD1. The CDR3 is 15 residues long. CDR1 and CDR2 (germline): SGHVS, FQNEAQ. Germline trimming cut 4 bases from V and 11 bases from J; bases unmatched to any gene: 13.

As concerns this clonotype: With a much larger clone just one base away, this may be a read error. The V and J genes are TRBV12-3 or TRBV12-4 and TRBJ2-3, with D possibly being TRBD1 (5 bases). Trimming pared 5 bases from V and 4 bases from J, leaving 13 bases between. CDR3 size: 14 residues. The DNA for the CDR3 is TGTGCCAGCAGTCAAGGGGCCAGCGCAGATACGCAGTATTTT. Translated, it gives CASSQGASADTQYF.

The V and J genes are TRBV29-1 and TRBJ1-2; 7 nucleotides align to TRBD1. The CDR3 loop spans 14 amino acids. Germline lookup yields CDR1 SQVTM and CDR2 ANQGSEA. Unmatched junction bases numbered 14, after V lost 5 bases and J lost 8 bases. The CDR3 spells CSVHRRDSGAGYTF. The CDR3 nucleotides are TGCAGCGTTCACAGGCGGGACAGTGGGGCCGGCTACACCTTC.

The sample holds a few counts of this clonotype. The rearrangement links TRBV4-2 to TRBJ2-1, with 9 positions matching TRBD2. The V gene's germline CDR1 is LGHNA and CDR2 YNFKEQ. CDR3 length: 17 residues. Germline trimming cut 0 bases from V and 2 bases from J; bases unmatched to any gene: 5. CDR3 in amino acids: CASSQDARGGTYNEQFF. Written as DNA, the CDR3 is TGTGCCAGCAGCCAAGATGCGCGGGGGGGGACCTACAATGAGCAGTTCTTC.

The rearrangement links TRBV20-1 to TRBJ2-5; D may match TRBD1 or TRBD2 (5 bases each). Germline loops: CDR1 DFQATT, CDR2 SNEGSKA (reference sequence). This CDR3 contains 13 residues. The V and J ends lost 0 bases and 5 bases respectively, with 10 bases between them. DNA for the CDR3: TGCAGTGCTAGAGATTGGGGACGGGAGACCCAGTACTTC. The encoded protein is CSARDWGRETQYF.

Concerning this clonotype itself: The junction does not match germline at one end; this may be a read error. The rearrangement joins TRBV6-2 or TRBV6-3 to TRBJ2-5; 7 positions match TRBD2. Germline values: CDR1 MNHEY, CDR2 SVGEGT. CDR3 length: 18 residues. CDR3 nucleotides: TGTGCCAGCAGCCTTTCCCCGCACCTGGGAGCGGGGCAAGGGACCCAGTACTTC. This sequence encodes CASSLSPHLGAGQGTQYF.

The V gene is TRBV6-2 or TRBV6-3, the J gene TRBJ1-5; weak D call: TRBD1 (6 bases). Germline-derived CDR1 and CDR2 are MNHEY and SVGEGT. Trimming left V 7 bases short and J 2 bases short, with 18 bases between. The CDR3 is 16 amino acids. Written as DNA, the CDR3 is TGTGCCAGCACCTGGGGGCCGGGTGACGGCAATCAGCCCCAGCATTTT. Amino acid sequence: CASTWGPGDGNQPQHF.

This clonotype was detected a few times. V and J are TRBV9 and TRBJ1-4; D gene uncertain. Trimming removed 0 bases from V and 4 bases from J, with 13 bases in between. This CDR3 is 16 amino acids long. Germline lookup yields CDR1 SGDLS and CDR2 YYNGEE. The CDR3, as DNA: TGTGCCAGCAGCGTAGGTGGAGACGGCTATAATGAAAAACTGTTTTTT. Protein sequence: CASSVGGDGYNEKLFF.

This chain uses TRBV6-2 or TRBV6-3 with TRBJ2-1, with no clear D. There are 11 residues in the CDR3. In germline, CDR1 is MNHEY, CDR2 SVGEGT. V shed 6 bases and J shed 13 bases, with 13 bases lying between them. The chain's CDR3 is CASRTIETQFF. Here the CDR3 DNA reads TGTGCCAGCAGGACAATAGAGACCCAGTTCTTC.

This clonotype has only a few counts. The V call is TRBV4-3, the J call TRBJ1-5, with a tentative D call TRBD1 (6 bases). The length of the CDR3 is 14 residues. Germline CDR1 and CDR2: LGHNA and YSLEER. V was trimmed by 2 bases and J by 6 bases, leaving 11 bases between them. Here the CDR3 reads CASSQRMGAQPQHF. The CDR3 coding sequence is TGCGCCAGCAGCCAAAGAATGGGGGCTCAGCCCCAGCATTTT.

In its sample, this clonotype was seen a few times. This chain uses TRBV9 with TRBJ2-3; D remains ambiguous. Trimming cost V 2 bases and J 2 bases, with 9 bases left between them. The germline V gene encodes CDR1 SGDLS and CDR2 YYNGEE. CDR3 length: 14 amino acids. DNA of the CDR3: TGTGCCAGCAGCGTCGGTCTCTACACAGATACGCAGTATTTT. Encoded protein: CASSVGLYTDTQYF.